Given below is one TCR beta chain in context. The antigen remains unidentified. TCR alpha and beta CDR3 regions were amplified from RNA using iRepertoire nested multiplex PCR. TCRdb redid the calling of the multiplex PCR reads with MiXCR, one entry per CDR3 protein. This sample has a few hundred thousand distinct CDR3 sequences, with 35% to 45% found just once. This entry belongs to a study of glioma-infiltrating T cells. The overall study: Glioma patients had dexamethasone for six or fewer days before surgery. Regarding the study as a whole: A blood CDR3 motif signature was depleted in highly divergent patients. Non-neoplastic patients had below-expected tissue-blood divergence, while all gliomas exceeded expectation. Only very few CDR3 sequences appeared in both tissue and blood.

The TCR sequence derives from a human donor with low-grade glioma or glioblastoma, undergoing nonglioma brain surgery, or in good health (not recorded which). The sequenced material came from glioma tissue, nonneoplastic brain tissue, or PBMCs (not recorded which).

The CDR3 loop reads CASSVPGAQRFF. CDR3 DNA: TGTGCCAGTAGTGTCCCGGGAGCTCAAAGGTTCTTC. The gene calls are TRBV19 and TRBJ2-1; TRBD2 is a possible D gene (6 bases). V was clipped by 5 bases and J by 15 bases, with 17 bases between them. The germline gives CDR1 LNHDA, CDR2 SQIVND (reference sequence). The CDR3 totals 12 residues.